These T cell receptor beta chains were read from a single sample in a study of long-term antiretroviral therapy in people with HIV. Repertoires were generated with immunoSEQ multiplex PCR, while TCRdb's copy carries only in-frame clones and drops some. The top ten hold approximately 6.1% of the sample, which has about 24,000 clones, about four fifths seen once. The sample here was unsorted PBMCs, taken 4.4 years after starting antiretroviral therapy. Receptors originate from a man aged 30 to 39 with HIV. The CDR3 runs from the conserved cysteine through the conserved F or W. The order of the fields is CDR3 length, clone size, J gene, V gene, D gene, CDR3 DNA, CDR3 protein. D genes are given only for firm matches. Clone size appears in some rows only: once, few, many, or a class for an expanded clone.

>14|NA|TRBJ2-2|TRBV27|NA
TGTGCCAGCGGCTTCGGGCCCAACACCGGGGAGCTGTTTTTT
CASGFGPNTGELFF
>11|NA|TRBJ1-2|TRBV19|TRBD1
TGTGCCAGTAGGACAGGGGGAGGCTACACCTTC
CASRTGGGYTF
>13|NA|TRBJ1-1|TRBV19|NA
TGTGCCAGTAGTCCAAGCGAGGGTACTGAAGCTTTCTTT
CASSPSEGTEAFF
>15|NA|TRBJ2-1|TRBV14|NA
TGTGCCAGCAGCCAAGATATGTGGGGCGGCTTCGAGCAGTTCTTC
CASSQDMWGGFEQFF
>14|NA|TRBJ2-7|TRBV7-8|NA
TGTGCCAGCAGCGTCCCTACCGCTGCGGGCGAGCAGTACTTC
CASSVPTAAGEQYF
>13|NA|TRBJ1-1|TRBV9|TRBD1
TGTGCCAGCAGGCGACAGGGGAACACTGAAGCTTTCTTT
CASRRQGNTEAFF
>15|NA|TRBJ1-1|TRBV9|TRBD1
TGTGCCAGCAGCGAGACAGGGGTATGGAACACTGAAGCTTTCTTT
CASSETGVWNTEAFF
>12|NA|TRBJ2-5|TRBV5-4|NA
TGTGCCAGCAGCCGGACAGACGAGACCCAGTACTTC
CASSRTDETQYF
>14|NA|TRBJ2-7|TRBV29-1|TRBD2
TGCAGCGTCCGGGGACTAGCGGGGGCGGACGAGCAGTACTTC
CSVRGLAGADEQYF
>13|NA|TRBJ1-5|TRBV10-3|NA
TGTGCCAGTGCGCCTACAGGGAGTCAGCCCCAGCATTTT
CASAPTGSQPQHF
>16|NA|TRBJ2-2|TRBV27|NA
TGTGCCAGCAGTCCCTTGGGGCGGGGGAACACCGGGGAGCTGTTTTTT
CASSPLGRGNTGELFF
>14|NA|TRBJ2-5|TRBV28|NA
TGTGCCAGCAGTTTAACTAGAATGCAAGAGACCCAGTACTTC
CASSLTRMQETQYF
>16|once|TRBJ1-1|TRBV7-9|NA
TGTGCCAGCAGCCCTCAACAGGGTCGAATGGGAACTGAAGCTTTCTTT
CASSPQQGRMGTEAFF
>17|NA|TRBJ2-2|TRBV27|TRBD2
TGTGCCAGCACCCGACTAGCGGGGGGGCCAGGCACCGGGGAGCTGTTTTTT
CASTRLAGGPGTGELFF
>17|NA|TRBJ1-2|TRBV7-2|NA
TGTGCCAGCAGCTTAGGACCAGGGCGGGAATCTAACTATGGCTACACCTTC
CASSLGPGRESNYGYTF
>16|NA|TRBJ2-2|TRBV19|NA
TGTGCCAGTACCCCCGTGGGGGGGGCGGGGACCGGGGAGCTGTTTTTT
CASTPVGGAGTGELFF
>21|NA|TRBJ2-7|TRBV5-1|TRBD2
TGCGCCAGCAGCCTTCTAAGGCCCGGTGCGTCTTGGGGACTAGCGGGAGGCGAGCAGTACTTC
CASSLLRPGASWGLAGGEQYF
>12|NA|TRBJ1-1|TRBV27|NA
TGTGCCAGCCGCAAGGGTTTCACTGAAGCTTTCTTT
CASRKGFTEAFF
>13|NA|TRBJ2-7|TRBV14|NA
TGTGCCAGCAGCCAGCGGTCGGGACGGGAGCAGTACTTC
CASSQRSGREQYF
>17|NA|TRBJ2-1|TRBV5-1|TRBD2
TGCGCCAGCAGCTTGGGAGTGGGACTAGCGGGGGGAAATGAGCAGTTCTTC
CASSLGVGLAGGNEQFF
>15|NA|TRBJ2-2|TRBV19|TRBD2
TGTGCCACCCTGCGTCGGGGGGTCAACACCGGGGAGCTGTTTTTT
CATLRRGVNTGELFF
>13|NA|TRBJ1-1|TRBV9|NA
TGTGCCAGCAGCATGACAGAGAACACTGAAGCTTTCTTT
CASSMTENTEAFF
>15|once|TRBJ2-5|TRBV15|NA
TGTGCCACCAGCACCCCTGGGGGGTTAAGGGAGACCCAGTACTTC
CATSTPGGLRETQYF
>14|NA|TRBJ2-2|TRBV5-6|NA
TGTGCCAGCAGCTTTGGGGGAGTCACCGGGGAGCTGTTTTTT
CASSFGGVTGELFF
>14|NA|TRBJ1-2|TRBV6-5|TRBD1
TGTGCCAGCAGTCGACAGGGGGCCAACTATGGCTACACCTTC
CASSRQGANYGYTF
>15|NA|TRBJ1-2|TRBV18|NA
TGTGCCAGCTCACCACAATCAACGGTTAACTATGGCTACACCTTC
CASSPQSTVNYGYTF
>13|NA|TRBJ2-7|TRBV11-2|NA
TGTGCCAGCAGCTTAGGGCCTTCGAACGAGCAGTACTTC
CASSLGPSNEQYF
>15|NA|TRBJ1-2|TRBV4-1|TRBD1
TGCGCCAGCAGCCAAGAGACAGGGGGCAACTATGGCTACACCTTC
CASSQETGGNYGYTF
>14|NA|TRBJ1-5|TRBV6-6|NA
TGTGCCAGCAGTTTGCAGATTAGCAATCAGCCCCAGCATTTT
CASSLQISNQPQHF
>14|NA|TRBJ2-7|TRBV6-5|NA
TGTGCCAGCACCACCCGGTATTTGCCATACGAGCAGTACTTC
CASTTRYLPYEQYF
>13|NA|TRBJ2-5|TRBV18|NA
TGTGCCAGCTCACCATGGGGGTCAGAGACCCAGTACTTC
CASSPWGSETQYF
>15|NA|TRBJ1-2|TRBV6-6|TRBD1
TGTGCCAGCAGTTACGGCCGGGACAGCCACTATGGCTACACCTTC
CASSYGRDSHYGYTF
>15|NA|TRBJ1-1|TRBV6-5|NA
TGTGCCAGCAGTTACAAGGGCCCCGTCGGTACTGAAGCTTTCTTT
CASSYKGPVGTEAFF
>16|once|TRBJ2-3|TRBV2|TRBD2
TGTGCCAGCAGTGTGTCCAGCGGGGGACCCACAGATACGCAGTATTTT
CASSVSSGGPTDTQYF
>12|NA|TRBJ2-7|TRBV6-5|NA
TGTGCCAGCCGGGACTCTTCCTACGAGCAGTACTTC
CASRDSSYEQYF
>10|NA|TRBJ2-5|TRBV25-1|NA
TGTGCCAGCAGTTTCCAGACCCAGTACTTC
CASSFQTQYF
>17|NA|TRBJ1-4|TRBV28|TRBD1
TGTGCCAGCAGCAGGGGGACTCTCAAGGGGGCTAATGAAAAACTGTTTTTT
CASSRGTLKGANEKLFF
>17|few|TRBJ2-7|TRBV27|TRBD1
TGTGCCAGCAGTTGGCGACCTGACAGGGGACTTCCCTACGAGCAGTACTTC
CASSWRPDRGLPYEQYF
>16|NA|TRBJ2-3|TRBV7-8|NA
TGTGCCAGCAGCCCCATGGGCGGGTGGGGCACAGATACGCAGTATTTT
CASSPMGGWGTDTQYF
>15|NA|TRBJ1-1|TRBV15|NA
TGTGCCACCAGCAGAGTTCTTTTAGGTAACGCTGAAGCTTTCTTT
CATSRVLLGNAEAFF
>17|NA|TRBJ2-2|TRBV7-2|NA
TGTGCCAGCAGCTTAGCCCCGAGGGCCTGGGAGACCGGGGAGCTGTTTTTT
CASSLAPRAWETGELFF
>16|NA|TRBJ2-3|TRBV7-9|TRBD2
TGTGCCAGCAGTTCCGGGGAAGCGGGGCTTACAGATACGCAGTATTTT
CASSSGEAGLTDTQYF
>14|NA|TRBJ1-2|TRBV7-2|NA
TGTGCCAGCAGCTTAAGAGGGAGTAGCTATGGCTACACCTTC
CASSLRGSSYGYTF
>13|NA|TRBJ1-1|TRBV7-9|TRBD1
TGTGCCAGCACCCTGACAGGGATTACTGAAGCTTTCTTT
CASTLTGITEAFF
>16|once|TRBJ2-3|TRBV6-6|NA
TGTGCCAGCAGTTCCGCCAGGAGAGGCAGCACAGATACGCAGTATTTT
CASSSARRGSTDTQYF
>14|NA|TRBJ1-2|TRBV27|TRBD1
TGTGCCAGCAGTTCGCGGGACAGGGCCCTCGGCTACACCTTC
CASSSRDRALGYTF
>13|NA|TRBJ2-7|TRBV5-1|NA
TGCGCCAGCAGCTGGGGGGTCTCCTACGAGCAGTACTTC
CASSWGVSYEQYF
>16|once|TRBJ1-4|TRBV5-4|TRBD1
TGTGCCAGCAGCCCAAGTCCCGGGACAGGGGCTGAAAAACTGTTTTTT
CASSPSPGTGAEKLFF
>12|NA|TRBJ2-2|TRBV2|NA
TGTGCCAGCTATTTGGAAACCGGGGAGCTGTTTTTT
CASYLETGELFF
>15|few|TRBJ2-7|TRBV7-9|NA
TGTGCCAGCAGCTCGGTAGCTGGTGGGGGAGGCGAGCAGTACTTC
CASSSVAGGGGEQYF
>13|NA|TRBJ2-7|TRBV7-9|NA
TGTGCCAGCAGTCAGGGGCCTACCTACGAGCAGTACTTC
CASSQGPTYEQYF
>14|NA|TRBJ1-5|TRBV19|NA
TGTGCCAGTAAAGATAGACAGGCGGAGCGGCCCCAGCATTTT
CASKDRQAERPQHF
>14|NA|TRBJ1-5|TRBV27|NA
TGTGCCAGCAGTCCCGACAGTAGCAATCAGCCCCAGCATTTT
CASSPDSSNQPQHF
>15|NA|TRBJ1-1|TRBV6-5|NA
TGTGCCAGCAGTTACTCAGGTTCGGGGACCACTGAAGCTTTCTTT
CASSYSGSGTTEAFF
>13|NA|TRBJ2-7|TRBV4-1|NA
TGCGCCAGCAGCCCTAGGGGGGGCTACGAGCAGTACTTC
CASSPRGGYEQYF
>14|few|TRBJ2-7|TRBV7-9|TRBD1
TGTGCCAGCAGCCCCGACAGGGGGACATACGAGCAGTACTTC
CASSPDRGTYEQYF
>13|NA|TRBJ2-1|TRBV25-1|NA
TGTGCCAGCAGTGTGGGGGCTGGCAATGAGCAGTTCTTC
CASSVGAGNEQFF
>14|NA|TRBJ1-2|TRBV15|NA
TGTGCCACCAGCAGATCCCTGGCCCCCGATGGCTACACCTTC
CATSRSLAPDGYTF
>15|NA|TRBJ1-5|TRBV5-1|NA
TGCGCCAGCAGCCCGTCGGCAGGCGACAATCAGCCCCAGCATTTT
CASSPSAGDNQPQHF